This T cell receptor (beta chain) was retrieved from a study of blood T cells in healthy people across ages. Germline CDR1 is LGHDT and CDR2 is YNNKEL (reference sequence). The CDR3 has 11 residues. V was trimmed by 11 bases and J by 6 bases, leaving 14 bases between them. Study-level results: It was found that TCR beta diversity correlated strongly with the percentage of naive T cells.

A second PCR of 7 to 11 cycles used a sample-barcoded 5' primer and a J-beta primer mix. Sequencing of every sample gave 2.5 million or more CDR3-containing paired-end reads. TCRdb reprocessed the 5' RACE reads with MiXCR, giving one entry per CDR3 protein. The sample yields 1.2 million to 1.5 million distinct CDR3 sequences, around 42% seen once. As concerns this clonotype: Its antigen is undetermined.

Sequenced sample: blood. This receptor was identified in a woman between 18 and 29 years old in good health. The rearrangement links TRBV3-1 to TRBJ2-7; TRBD1 or TRBD2 may be the D gene (5 bases each). The CDR3 is CASGTLLEQYF. The CDR3, as DNA: TGTGCCTCCGGGACCCTTCTCGAGCAGTACTTC.